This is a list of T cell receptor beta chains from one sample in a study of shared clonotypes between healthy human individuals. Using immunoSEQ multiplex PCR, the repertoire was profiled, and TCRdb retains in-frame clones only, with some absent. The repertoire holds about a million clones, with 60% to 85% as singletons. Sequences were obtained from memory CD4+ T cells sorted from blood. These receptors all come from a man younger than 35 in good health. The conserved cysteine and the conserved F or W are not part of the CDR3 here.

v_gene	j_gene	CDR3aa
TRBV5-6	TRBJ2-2	ASSFNRGYTGELF
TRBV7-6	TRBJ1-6	ASSSGQGYSLH
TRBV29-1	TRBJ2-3	SVQGPAGADTQY
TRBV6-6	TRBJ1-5	ASIRGQRAQPQH
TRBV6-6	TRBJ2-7	ASSYGGGPVTYEQY
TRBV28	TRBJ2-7	ASTPRRGSYEQY
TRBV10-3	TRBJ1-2	AITAGGNYGYT
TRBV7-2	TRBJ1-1	ASSLEQGWTEAF
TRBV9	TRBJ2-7	ASSLQPDSYEQY
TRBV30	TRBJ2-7	AWSPPRLARGEQY
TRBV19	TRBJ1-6	ASSIQGGWSNSPLH
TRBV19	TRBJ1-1	ASSRTRTQNTEAF
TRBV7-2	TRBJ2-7	ASSSGHIYEQY
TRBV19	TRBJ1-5	ASSIGPARGQGQPQH
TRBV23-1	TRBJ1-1	ASSLWAITEAF
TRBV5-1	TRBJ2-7	ASSRGLTYEQY
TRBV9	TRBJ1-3	ASSGGSSGNTIY